The source of this T cell receptor (beta chain) is a study of blood T cells in healthy people across ages. Trimming cost V 5 bases and J 11 bases; bases outside gene matches: 11. The CDR3 runs 13 residues. Germline values: CDR1 SGHRS, CDR2 YFSETQ. A sample-barcoded 5' primer and a J-beta primer mix were used in a second PCR of about 6 to 12 cycles. In TCRdb, the 5' RACE reads were re-called with MiXCR into one record per CDR3 protein. This sample has over a million distinct CDR3 sequences, with 59% found just once. This sequence was found in a man in his late teens or twenties in good health. V usage is TRBV5-1 and J usage is TRBJ2-5, with TRBD1 matching 8 bases. The sequenced sample consisted of blood. In DNA form, the CDR3 reads TGCGCCAGCAGACCCAGATTGACAGGGGAGCAGTACTTC. Translating it yields CASRPRLTGEQYF.